This T cell receptor beta chain was obtained from a study of cytotoxic CD8 clonotypes in ibrutinib-treated CLL. Study summary: Complete response was seen in 2 patients and partial in approximately 25; approximately 12 progressed and roughly 14 stayed remitted after a median approximately 70 months.

For TCR beta libraries, roughly 2 micrograms of genomic DNA were obtained from cryopreserved PBMCs. Study results and caveats: Baseline-level clonality went beyond age-matched healthy donors and moved in step with circulating CD8+ T-cell counts. A difference in sampling times existed between sustained-remission and progressing patients.

On this clone itself: What it recognizes is unknown.

Assay: immunoSEQ multiplex PCR; the TCRdb copy retains only in-frame clones and omits some. This table holds hundreds of thousands of clones, roughly 74% found once. The CDR3 contains 14 residues. The V and J ends lost 5 bases and 5 bases, in that order; junction bases with no gene match: 3. CDR1 and CDR2 (germline): SGHTA, FQGTGA. The J gene is TRBJ2-2, the V gene TRBV7-3; 9 nucleotides agree with TRBD2. This receptor was obtained from a human donor with chronic lymphocytic leukemia. The sample here was PBMCs, taken after 24 months of ibrutinib treatment. CDR3 in amino acids: CASSRTSGTGELFF. In nucleotides, the CDR3 is TGTGCCAGCAGCCGAACTAGCGGGACCGGGGAGCTGTTTTTT.